Sequencing of this TCR beta chain was carried out in a study of beta chain features in type 1 diabetes. The authors obtained over 95% purity in all sorted populations. Study-wide results and caveats: All four CD4+ subsets from Type 1 diabetes patients carried moderately but significantly shorter TCRB CDR3s. For patients, the naive, central memory and Treg TCRB repertoires appeared more alike than for healthy donors. In type 1 diabetes patients, VDJ junctions had fewer insertions; deletions at these junctions were more frequent.

CDR3 length equals 15 residues. CDR1 is MNHEY and CDR2 is SVGAGI in the germline V gene. The V end was cut by 7 bases, the J end by 6 bases, with 19 bases between. This clone was counted between two and nine times. Its antigen is unidentified. Every bit of the isolated RNA underwent reverse transcription, so sequencing read expressed TCRB transcripts. Sequencing used immunoSEQ multiplex PCR; TCRdb keeps in-frame clones, though not all of them. The sample contains about 710,000 clones, about an eighth of which appear only once. V and J are TRBV6-5 and TRBJ2-1, with D tentatively TRBD2 (6 bases). The TCR sequence derives from a man between 18 and 35 years old with type 1 diabetes. The material sequenced was naive CD4+ T cells from blood. The CDR3 bases are TGTGCCAGCACCTTTAGCGGAACCACCGGCAATGAGCAGTTCTTC. It yields the protein CASTFSGTTGNEQFF.